Shown below are 2 T cell receptor beta chains from a single sample sequenced in a study of long-term antiretroviral therapy in people with HIV. The immunoSEQ assay was v3.0, run at survey level. Method: immunoSEQ multiplex PCR; TCRdb's copy keeps in-frame clones and lacks some. This sample has about 24,000 clones, with around 84% found just once. The sequenced sample was unsorted PBMCs, obtained 4.4 years after starting antiretroviral therapy. These receptors all come from a man in his thirties or forties with HIV.

The chain recombines TRBV5-1 with TRBJ1-2; 9 bases are shared with TRBD1. Germline assignment: CDR1 SGHRS and CDR2 YFSETQ. This CDR3 comprises 15 residues. Unmatched junction bases numbered 3, after V lost 0 bases and J lost 3 bases. The CDR3 loop reads CASSLADRGDYGYTF. The CDR3 region has the DNA TGCGCCAGCAGCTTGGCGGACAGGGGAGACTATGGCTACACCTTC.

The chain has TRBV25-1 and TRBJ1-2; tentative D call: TRBD1 (5 bases). Germline assignment: CDR1 MGHDK and CDR2 SYGVNS. V lost 1 base and J lost 6, with 15 bases in between. The CDR3 totals 15 residues. CDR3 in DNA: TGTGCCAGCAGTGAATCCGGACACCCCACGAATGGCTACACCTTC. Translation: CASSESGHPTNGYTF.